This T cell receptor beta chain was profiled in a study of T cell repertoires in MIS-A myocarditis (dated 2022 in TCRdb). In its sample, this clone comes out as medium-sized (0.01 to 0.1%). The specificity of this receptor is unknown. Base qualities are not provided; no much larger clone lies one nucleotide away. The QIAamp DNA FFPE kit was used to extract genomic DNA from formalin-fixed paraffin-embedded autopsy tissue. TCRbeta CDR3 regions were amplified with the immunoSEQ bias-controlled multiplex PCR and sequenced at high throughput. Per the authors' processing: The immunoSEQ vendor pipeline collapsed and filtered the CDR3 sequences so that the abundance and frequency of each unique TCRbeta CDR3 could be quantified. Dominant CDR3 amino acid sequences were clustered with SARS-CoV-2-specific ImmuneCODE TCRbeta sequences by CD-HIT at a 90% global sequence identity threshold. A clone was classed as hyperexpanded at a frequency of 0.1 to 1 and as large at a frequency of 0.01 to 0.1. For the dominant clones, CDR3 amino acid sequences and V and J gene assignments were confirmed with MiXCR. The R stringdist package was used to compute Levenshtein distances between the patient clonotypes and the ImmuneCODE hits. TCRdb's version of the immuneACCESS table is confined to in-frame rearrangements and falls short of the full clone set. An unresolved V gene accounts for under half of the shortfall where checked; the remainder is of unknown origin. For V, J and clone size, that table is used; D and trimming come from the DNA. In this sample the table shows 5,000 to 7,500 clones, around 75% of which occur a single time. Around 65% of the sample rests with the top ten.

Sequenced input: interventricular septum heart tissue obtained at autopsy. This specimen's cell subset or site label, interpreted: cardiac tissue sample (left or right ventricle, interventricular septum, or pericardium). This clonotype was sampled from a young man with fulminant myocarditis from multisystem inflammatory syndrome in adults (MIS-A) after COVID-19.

The DNA sequence is as follows: TGTGCCAGCAGCTTAGTGGATCAGCCCCAGCATTTT. Translated, it gives CASSLVDQPQHF. The sequence joins TRBV7-9 to TRBJ1-5; confidence is insufficient to name the D gene. Counted from cysteine to phenylalanine, this CDR3 has 12 amino acids. The retained sequence is limited to the CDR3, 36 bases, with the frame set at the first base. The germline V gene (reference sequence) sets CDR1 to SEHNR and CDR2 to FQNEAQ. At the junction V is shortened by 1 base and J by 5 bases, with 3 bases in between.